The 25 T cell receptor beta chains reported below all come from one sample, sequenced in a study of OX40 agonist ivuxolimab in advanced cancers. The protocol was immunoSEQ multiplex PCR, while the TCRdb copy is restricted to in-frame clones and leaves out a portion. The repertoire holds approximately 61,000 clones, with approximately 90% as singletons. The sequencing used CD4+ or CD8+ T cells sorted from blood, collected in a trial of the OX40 agonist ivuxolimab. These receptors all stem from an adult with an advanced solid tumor such as melanoma, head and neck, liver or kidney cancer.

The chain couples TRBV9 to TRBJ2-2; 9 bases map to TRBD2. This CDR3 has 18 residues. CDR1 is SGDLS, CDR2 YYNGEE, per germline. The trim removed 3 bases at V and 5 bases at J, leaving 14 bases unmatched. CDR3 DNA sequence: TGTGCCAGCAGCGCTCTTATAGGCGGGGGGGCATTTACCGGGGAGCTGTTTTTT. Encoded protein: CASSALIGGGAFTGELFF.

The chain couples TRBV10-3 to TRBJ2-5, with 12 bases fitting TRBD1. The CDR3 is 14 residues long. Germline lookup yields CDR1 ENHRY and CDR2 SYGVKD. V was clipped by 0 bases and J by 12 bases; unmatched bases: 5. CDR3 amino acids: CAISESGTGGLKYF. CDR3 in DNA: TGTGCCATCAGTGAGTCGGGGACAGGGGGCCTGAAGTACTTC.

This chain's CDR3 is CASSPPESMETQYF. As DNA, the CDR3 is TGTGCCAGCAGCCCCCCCGAGTCTATGGAGACCCAGTACTTC. The chain recombines TRBV11-2 with TRBJ2-5; D not resolved. The length of the CDR3 is 14 residues. Germline CDR1 reads SGHAT; CDR2 reads FQNNGV. Trimming took off 5 bases at V and 5 bases at J, with 15 bases between the two ends.

The CDR3 DNA follows: TGTGCCAGTAGTATTCGGGACGGGAATAATTCACCCCTCCACTTT. Residues: CASSIRDGNNSPLHF. This chain joins TRBV19 and TRBJ1-6; D is possibly TRBD1 (5 bases). The CDR3 is 15 amino acids. V was clipped by 3 bases and J by 5 bases, with 11 bases between them. In germline, CDR1 is LNHDA, CDR2 SQIVND (reference sequence).

The chain joins TRBV29-1 to TRBJ2-1, with TRBD1 matching over 9 bases. CDR3 length: 15 residues. Trimming took 6 bases from V and 8 from J; bases not matched to a gene: 14. Germline CDR1 and CDR2: SQVTM and ANQGSEA. CDR3 sequence (DNA): TGCAGCGTCCGGGTTTTGGGACAGGGTCGGTATGAGCAGTTCTTC. Its protein product is CSVRVLGQGRYEQFF.

The V and J genes are TRBV19 and TRBJ2-7, with D perhaps TRBD1 (6 bases). V was clipped by 4 bases and J by 0 bases, with 13 bases between them. Germline CDR1 is LNHDA and CDR2 is SQIVND (reference sequence). The CDR3 extends over 15 amino acids. The CDR3, as DNA: TGTGCCAGTAGTAACGGACAGCTAATCTCCTACGAGCAGTACTTC. Translating it yields CASSNGQLISYEQYF.

This chain connects TRBV7-9 to TRBJ2-2; 7 positions agree with TRBD1. This CDR3 is 14 amino acids long. J lost 3 bases, V lost 5 bases, and 3 bases had no gene match. Germline V lookup: CDR1 SEHNR, CDR2 FQNEAQ (reference sequence). CDR3 bases: TGTGCCAGCAGCCCGGACAGGTACACCGGGGAGCTGTTTTTT. Its protein is CASSPDRYTGELFF.

The rearrangement links TRBV4-2 to TRBJ1-1; tentative D call: TRBD1 (6 bases). V lost 1 base and J 10 bases, leaving 13 bases between the germline ends. Germline CDR1 LGHNA, CDR2 YNFKEQ. CDR3 length: 13 residues. The CDR3 here is CASSQAGEFGAFF. The CDR3 DNA sequence: TGTGCCAGCAGCCAAGCAGGGGAGTTCGGAGCTTTCTTT.

The chain employs TRBV27 and TRBJ2-2; D may be TRBD1 (5 bases). Germline assignment: CDR1 MNHEY and CDR2 SMNVEV (reference sequence). The V end was cut by 0 bases, the J end by 6 bases, with 8 bases between. This CDR3 spans 14 amino acids. In nucleotides, the CDR3 is TGTGCCAGCAGTTTATCAAGGGGTTCCGGGGAGCTGTTTTTT. This sequence encodes CASSLSRGSGELFF.

The rearrangement uses TRBV29-1 and TRBJ2-5, with 8 bases that match TRBD1. CDR3 length equals 12 residues. Looked up from germline, CDR1 is SQVTM and CDR2 is ANQGSEA. Unmatched junction bases numbered 7, after V lost 8 bases and J lost 5 bases. CDR3 bases: TGCAGCTGCAGGGGGCAATGGGAGACCCAGTACTTC. This sequence encodes CSCRGQWETQYF.

The J gene is TRBJ2-5, the V gene TRBV5-1; the D is unclear. V dropped 2 bases and J dropped 5 bases, with 10 bases sitting between them. The CDR3 is made up of 13 amino acids. Germline V lookup: CDR1 SGHRS, CDR2 YFSETQ. CDR3 in amino acids: CASSLIGQETQYF. CDR3 sequence (DNA): TGCGCCAGCAGCTTAATAGGCCAGGAGACCCAGTACTTC.

CDR3: CASSWDTEAFF. As DNA, the CDR3 is TGTGCCAGCAGCTGGGACACTGAAGCTTTCTTT. V gene TRBV11-2 combines with J gene TRBJ1-1; D is uncertain. V was shortened by 4 bases and J by 3 bases, with 3 bases between the two germline ends. Germline V gene sequence: CDR1 SGHAT, CDR2 FQNNGV. The CDR3 runs 11 residues.

This chain connects TRBV6-1 to TRBJ1-3; the D gene is possibly TRBD1 (5 bases). Germline CDR1 reads MNHNS; CDR2 reads SASEGT. The CDR3 spans 17 residues. Trimming removed 2 bases from V and 4 bases from J, with 18 bases in between. Here the CDR3 DNA reads TGTGCCAGCAGTGAAAGACCCGGATCTCAGGGAGGAAACACCATATATTTT. Translating gives CASSERPGSQGGNTIYF.

The gene calls are TRBV21-1 and TRBJ1-5; the table assigns TRBD1, which was not confirmed against the DNA. TRBV21-1 is a known pseudogene. The CDR3 consists of 16 residues. CDR3 in DNA: TGTGCCAGCCTTGGAGCAGGGGGTTATAGCAATCAGCCCCAGCATTTT. Translation gives CASLGAGGYSNQPQHF.

This clone occurred once. The chain couples TRBV6-1 to TRBJ1-1; D is uncertain. The CDR3 has 14 residues. Germline CDR1 MNHNS, CDR2 SASEGT. Trimming removed 5 bases from V and 1 base from J, with 11 bases in between. CDR3 bases: TGTGCCAGCAGTCCGGGAGGGTGGAACACTGAAGCTTTCTTT. Its protein is CASSPGGWNTEAFF.

The chain carries TRBV11-3 and TRBJ2-3; D is uncertain. Looked up from germline, CDR1 is SGHNT and CDR2 is YENEEA. Trimming pared 1 base from V and 0 bases from J, leaving 8 bases between. CDR3 length: 15 amino acids. The CDR3 is CASSLGGTSTDTQYF. The CDR3 DNA reads TGTGCCAGCAGCTTAGGAGGTACTAGCACAGATACGCAGTATTTT.

This chain links TRBV19 with TRBJ2-7; D call uncertain. V was shortened by 3 bases and J by 0 bases, with 9 bases between the two germline ends. The germline V gene has CDR1 LNHDA and CDR2 SQIVND (reference sequence). The CDR3 runs 14 residues. The CDR3 loop reads CASSIQMNSYEQYF. DNA of the CDR3: TGTGCCAGTAGTATCCAGATGAACTCCTACGAGCAGTACTTC.

The chain is built from TRBV10-3 and TRBJ2-7, with 11 nucleotides matching TRBD1. Germline V gene lookup returns CDR1 ENHRY and CDR2 SYGVKD. Trimming removed 7 bases from V and 5 bases from J; junction bases left unmatched: 7. The CDR3 sequence is 14 residues long. CDR3 nucleotide sequence: TGTGCCATCACCCCGGGACAGGGGGGGGACGAGCAGTACTTC. This encodes CAITPGQGGDEQYF.

The chain combines TRBV2 with TRBJ1-3, with a weak D call TRBD1 (6 bases). V was cut by 9 bases and J by 1 base, with 16 bases left in between. CDR3 length: 15 residues. The germline V gene encodes CDR1 SNHLY and CDR2 FYNNEI. CDR3 sequence: CARSQGFGSGNTIYF. The CDR3 DNA sequence: TGTGCCAGGTCACAGGGTTTCGGGTCTGGAAACACCATATATTTT.

The V gene is TRBV5-5, the J gene TRBJ1-2; D is perhaps TRBD1 (6 bases). Deletions cut 5 bases from V and 6 bases from J, with 11 bases between. CDR3 length equals 12 residues. Germline V CDR1 and CDR2: SGHKS, YYEKEE (reference sequence). CDR3 DNA: TGTGCCAGCAGAGGCGGGGGCCATGGCTACACCTTC. Residues: CASRGGGHGYTF.

The gene calls are TRBV19 and TRBJ2-3; D is undetermined. Germline V gene data show CDR1 as LNHDA and CDR2 as SQIVND (reference sequence). This CDR3 comprises 14 residues. The ends were cut back, 5 bases at V and 3 bases at J, with 12 bases in the middle. The CDR3 sequence: CASSYGRATDTQYF. In nucleotides, the CDR3 is TGTGCCAGTAGTTATGGTAGGGCAACAGATACGCAGTATTTT.

The J gene is TRBJ1-3, the V gene TRBV15; 10 nucleotides agree with TRBD1. The V and J ends lost 7 bases and 5 bases, in that order; junction bases with no gene match: 11. The V gene's germline CDR1 is LNHNV and CDR2 YYDKDF (reference sequence). This CDR3 has 16 amino acids. The CDR3 DNA reads as TGTGCCACCATCCCCTCTGCGGGACAGGGGAGAAACACCATATATTTT. It encodes CATIPSAGQGRNTIYF.

The rearrangement links TRBV27 to TRBJ1-1; possibly TRBD1 for D (5 bases). The V gene's germline CDR1 is MNHEY and CDR2 SMNVEV (reference sequence). The CDR3 runs 15 residues. V shed 2 bases and J shed 1 base, with 11 bases lying between them. CDR3 DNA sequence: TGTGCCAGCAGTTTACGAACAGGAGGGAACACTGAAGCTTTCTTT. Translated: CASSLRTGGNTEAFF.

This chain links TRBV11-2 with TRBJ2-1; no clear D. V lost 1 base, J lost 4 bases, and 8 bases lay in between. This CDR3 is 14 amino acids long. Germline assignment: CDR1 SGHAT and CDR2 FQNNGV. The CDR3 coding sequence is TGTGCCAGCAGCTTAGCCCTCGGGTACAATGAGCAGTTCTTC. This codes for CASSLALGYNEQFF. The entire variable domain, with the rest obtained from reference TRBV11-2 and TRBJ2-1, is as follows: EAGVAQSPRYKIIEKRQSVAFWCNPISGHATLYWYQQILGQGPKLLIQFQNNGVVDDSQLPKDRFSAERLKGVDSTLKIQPAKLEDSAVYLCASSLALGYNEQFFGPGTRLTVL.

The chain uses TRBV6-1 and TRBJ2-1; 10 bases map to TRBD2. Germline values: CDR1 MNHNS, CDR2 SASEGT. The CDR3 contains 18 residues. Losses at the gene ends were 4 bases for V and 7 bases for J; bases not matched to a gene: 16. CDR3 sequence reads: CASSAVRLLAGSGNEQFF. CDR3 DNA: TGTGCCAGCAGTGCTGTTCGCCTACTAGCGGGGTCTGGGAATGAGCAGTTCTTC.